This T cell receptor (beta chain) was identified in a study of blood T cell repertoires in COVID-19. Clones were read by immunoSEQ multiplex PCR, and TCRdb kept only the in-frame ones, dropping some. The sample contains almost 500,000 clones, roughly nine tenths of which appear only once. In Cohort 3, a recovered donor had either two negative PCRs, clearance, or symptom resolution. Sequencing was performed on PBMCs or T cells enriched from blood (not recorded which). The clonotype originates from a woman in her fifties or sixties who had recovered from COVID-19.

The chain's CDR3 is CASSAGQSSYNEQFF. As DNA, the CDR3 is TGTGCCAGCAGCGCAGGACAGTCCTCCTACAATGAGCAGTTCTTC. This chain uses TRBV9 with TRBJ2-1, with D possibly TRBD1 on 6 matching bases. Looked up from germline, CDR1 is SGDLS and CDR2 is YYNGEE. V dropped 3 bases and J dropped 0 bases, with 10 bases sitting between them. The length of the CDR3 is 15 residues.